This T cell receptor (beta chain) came from a study of cytomegalovirus exposure and HLA in healthy donors. With respect to this clone: Its target is not known.

V lost 5 bases and J lost 0; bases outside the gene matches: 4. Germline assignment: CDR1 ENHRY and CDR2 SYGVKD. The CDR3 is made up of 15 amino acids. General observations from the study: Associated with cytomegalovirus, according to the listing, were 164 TCR beta chains. Per a later analysis, HLA-associated TCR beta chains showed more clonal expansion than other, equally common TCR beta chains. A later analysis reported that several of the most significant clusters appeared to be linked to common viral pathogens, among them Epstein-Barr virus.

PCR employed 60 Vbeta and 13 Jbeta primers. Produced via immunoSEQ multiplex PCR; TCRdb's table is partial and in-frame only. The sample lists approximately 61,000 clones; about 80% were seen once. The chain uses TRBV10-3 and TRBJ1-5; TRBD1 matches at 7 bases. Material for sequencing was PBMCs. The TCR originated in a man over 45 in good health and CMV-seropositive. CDR3: CAISRTGSSNQPQHF. Written as DNA, the CDR3 is TGTGCCATCAGTCGGACAGGATCTAGCAATCAGCCCCAGCATTTT.